The next 31 T cell receptor beta chains were all read from a single sample in a study of cytomegalovirus exposure and HLA in healthy donors. PCR was performed using 60 Vbeta and 13 Jbeta primers. Libraries were prepared by immunoSEQ multiplex PCR; TCRdb keeps only in-frame clonotypes and omits some of them. The sample shows tens of thousands of clones, around 80% of them seen only once. Material for sequencing was PBMCs. The source of these receptors is a male donor in good health and CMV-seropositive.

This chain uses TRBV28 with TRBJ2-4; 10 nucleotides agree with TRBD2. The CDR3 totals 16 residues. In germline, CDR1 is MDHEN, CDR2 SYDVKM. J gave up 3 bases and V 5 bases, and 7 bases lay outside the gene matches. The chain's CDR3 is CASSRRTSGDKNIQYF. CDR3 nucleotides: TGTGCCAGCAGTCGCCGGACTAGCGGAGACAAAAACATTCAGTACTTC.

Only one count was recorded for this clone. The genes are TRBV28 and TRBJ1-2, with TRBD1 identical over 10 bases. V lost 5 bases, J lost 8 bases, and 8 bases stayed unmatched. The CDR3 length is 14 residues. CDR1 and CDR2 (germline): MDHEN, SYDVKM. The CDR3 nucleotides read TGTGCCAGCAGTAGAGGACAGGGGGTAAGGGGCTACACCTTC. This translates into CASSRGQGVRGYTF.

The rearrangement links TRBV20-1 to TRBJ1-1; no reliable D call. This CDR3 has 11 residues. The V gene lost 5 bases and the J gene lost 9 bases, with 13 bases spanning the gap. Looked up from germline, CDR1 is DFQATT and CDR2 is SNEGSKA (reference sequence). Written as DNA, the CDR3 is TGCAGTGCTGAAAGTGCGGCTCAAGCTTTCTTT. Its translation: CSAESAAQAFF.

The V call is TRBV18, the J call TRBJ1-2; D possibly corresponds to TRBD1 (5 bases). V lost 6 bases and J lost 2, with 16 bases in between. This CDR3 is built from 15 residues. Germline-derived CDR1 and CDR2 are KGHSH and LQKENI. In DNA, the CDR3 is TGTGCCAGCTCGCGGGGGTCTCGGCGGAACTATGGCTACACCTTC. Translating it yields CASSRGSRRNYGYTF.

V and J are TRBV25-1 and TRBJ2-2, with D maybe TRBD1 (7 bases). The CDR3 totals 17 residues. Germline V lookup: CDR1 MGHDK, CDR2 SYGVNS. V was pared by 4 bases and J by 1 base, with 16 bases between. The CDR3 spells CASSVQGGLENTGELFF. The CDR3 region has the DNA TGTGCCAGCAGTGTCCAGGGGGGACTGGAGAACACCGGGGAGCTGTTTTTT. Together with reference TRBV25-1 and TRBJ2-2, the CDR3 gives the full variable domain: EADIYQTPRYLVIGTGKKITLECSQTMGHDKMYWYQQDPGMELHLIHYSYGVNSTEKGDLSSESTVSRIRTEHFPLTLESARPSHTSQYLCASSVQGGLENTGELFFGEGSRLTVL.

This clone was counted only a few times. The chain carries TRBV27 and TRBJ2-1; TRBD1 matches at 8 bases. Germline CDR1 MNHEY, CDR2 SMNVEV (reference sequence). The CDR3 is 14 residues long. V was pared by 10 bases and J by 6 bases, with 11 bases of the junction left unmatched. DNA for the CDR3: TGTGCCACCTCCCGGACAGGGATCCGCAATGAGCAGTTCTTC. Protein product: CATSRTGIRNEQFF.

The chain has TRBV30 and TRBJ2-7; no firm D call. Trimming took off 2 bases at V and 3 bases at J, with 5 bases between the two ends. Germline V lookup: CDR1 GTSNPN, CDR2 SVGIG (reference sequence). There are 11 residues in the CDR3. The CDR3, as DNA: TGTGCCTGGAGTTACGGCTACGAGCAGTACTTC. Protein product: CAWSYGYEQYF.

The V call is TRBV6-6, the J call TRBJ1-4; D uncertain. The CDR3 is made up of 13 amino acids. The ends were cut back, 8 bases at V and 5 bases at J, with 12 bases in the middle. Germline CDR1 MNHNY, CDR2 SVGAGI (reference sequence). DNA for the CDR3: TGTGCCAGCTCACTCAAGTTGAATGAAAAACTGTTTTTT. Its translation is CASSLKLNEKLFF.

This clone turned up a few times. The chain carries TRBV6-1 and TRBJ1-4; TRBD1 might be the D (5 bases). Trimming left V 4 bases short and J 3 bases short, with 18 bases between. CDR3 length: 17 amino acids. CDR1 and CDR2 (germline): MNHNS, SASEGT. The CDR3 DNA follows: TGTGCCAGCAGTGTCCTCGGGGGAGACAGCTCTAATGAAAAACTGTTTTTT. Translation gives CASSVLGGDSSNEKLFF.

The chain has TRBV9 and TRBJ2-2; D is ambiguous. Trimming took 0 bases from V and 2 from J, leaving 17 bases between them. The V gene's germline CDR1 is SGDLS and CDR2 YYNGEE. The CDR3 sequence is 18 residues long. The CDR3 loop is CASSVGPWARDNTGELFF. The CDR3 DNA reads TGTGCCAGCAGCGTAGGACCATGGGCACGCGATAACACCGGGGAGCTGTTTTTT.

This clone has more than one count but fewer than ten. This chain links TRBV6-5 with TRBJ2-7, with D uncertain. Trimming stripped 5 bases from V and 2 bases from J, with 10 bases between. The germline V gene encodes CDR1 MNHEY and CDR2 SVGAGI. The CDR3 is made up of 13 amino acids. CDR3 sequence: CASSMVPAYEQYF. CDR3 nucleotide sequence: TGTGCCAGCAGTATGGTCCCAGCCTACGAGCAGTACTTC.

This chain joins TRBV7-2 and TRBJ2-7, with 9 positions matching TRBD2. This CDR3 has 14 amino acids. Germline loops: CDR1 SGHTA, CDR2 FQGNSA. V dropped 4 bases and J dropped 3; count of bases not matched to a gene: 4. The chain's CDR3 is CASSYSSGSYEQYF. In DNA form, the CDR3 reads TGTGCCAGCAGCTATAGTAGCGGGAGCTACGAGCAGTACTTC.

The chain links TRBV10-3 to TRBJ2-1; D remains ambiguous. The V gene lost 3 bases and the J gene lost 10 bases, with 13 bases spanning the gap. Germline assignment: CDR1 ENHRY and CDR2 SYGVKD. This CDR3 is built from 13 residues. The CDR3 DNA sequence: TGTGCCATCAGTGAACGACTTTCTCCGGAGCAGTTCTTC. Translating gives CAISERLSPEQFF.

The V call is TRBV28, the J call TRBJ1-5, with 8 nucleotides matching TRBD1. The CDR3 runs 15 residues. The germline V gene encodes CDR1 MDHEN and CDR2 SYDVKM. After removal of 3 bases from V and 6 bases from J, the junction contained 7 bases not matched to a gene. CDR3 loop: CASSFRGRGVQPQHF. The DNA for the CDR3 is TGTGCCAGCAGTTTCAGGGGGCGAGGGGTTCAGCCCCAGCATTTT.

The chain carries TRBV28 and TRBJ2-2; the match to TRBD1 covers 9 bases. This CDR3 has 14 amino acids. The V gene end was trimmed by 5 bases and the J gene end by 2 bases; junction bases not matched to a gene: 0. The germline gives CDR1 MDHEN, CDR2 SYDVKM. The CDR3 here is CASSTGGNTGELFF. CDR3 DNA sequence: TGTGCCAGCAGTACAGGGGGCAACACCGGGGAGCTGTTTTTT.

The chain carries TRBV2 and TRBJ2-3; TRBD2 matches 9 bases. Germline V CDR1 and CDR2: SNHLY, FYNNEI. This CDR3 contains 13 residues. V dropped 9 bases and J dropped 5; count of bases not matched to a gene: 6. This CDR3 is CASSGRGGDTQYF. The CDR3 bases are TGTGCCAGTAGCGGGAGAGGAGGAGATACGCAGTATTTT.

This clone appeared a single time. V and J are TRBV5-1 and TRBJ2-7; possible D gene TRBD1, 6 bases. V lost 0 bases and J 5 bases, leaving 9 bases between the germline ends. The CDR3 loop spans 13 amino acids. CDR1 is SGHRS and CDR2 is YFSETQ in the germline V gene. The CDR3 here is CASSLGQVNEQYF. CDR3 DNA sequence: TGCGCCAGCAGCTTGGGACAGGTGAACGAGCAGTACTTC.

J is TRBJ2-3 and V is TRBV29-1; D may be TRBD2 (6 bases). The CDR3 is 15 residues long. Looked up from germline, CDR1 is SQVTM and CDR2 is ANQGSEA. Trimming removed 5 bases from V and 3 bases from J, with 18 bases in between. CDR3 sequence reads: CSVHGGRLGTDTQYF. In nucleotides, the CDR3 is TGCAGCGTTCATGGGGGGAGATTGGGAACAGATACGCAGTATTTT.

The gene calls are TRBV2 and TRBJ2-7, with D tentatively TRBD2 (5 bases). The V gene lost 3 bases and the J gene lost 7 bases, with 16 bases spanning the gap. Germline CDR1 and CDR2: SNHLY and FYNNEI. The CDR3 has 14 residues. In nucleotides, the CDR3 is TGTGCCAGCAGTGAGGTCAAGGGATCGGGGGAGCAGTACTTC. This codes for CASSEVKGSGEQYF.

V usage is TRBV4-2 and J usage is TRBJ2-3; TRBD1 might be the D (5 bases). Trimming removed 2 bases from V and 6 bases from J, with 9 bases in between. The length of the CDR3 is 13 residues. The germline gives CDR1 LGHNA, CDR2 YNFKEQ. The CDR3 loop is CASSQLQGDTQYF. The CDR3 DNA is TGTGCCAGCAGCCAACTTCAGGGCGATACGCAGTATTTT.

This chain connects TRBV7-2 to TRBJ2-2; D is ambiguous. This CDR3 comprises 15 residues. The germline gives CDR1 SGHTA, CDR2 FQGNSA. Trimming removed 0 bases at V and 0 bases at J, with 5 bases between. This chain's CDR3 is CASSLATANTGELFF. The CDR3 nucleotides are TGTGCCAGCAGCTTAGCAACGGCGAACACCGGGGAGCTGTTTTTT. Full variable domain (remainder filled in from reference TRBV7-2 and TRBJ2-2): GAGVSQSPSNKVTEKGKDVELRCDPISGHTALYWYRQSLGQGLEFLIYFQGNSAPDKSGLPSDRFSAERTGGSVSTLTIQRTQQEDSAVYLCASSLATANTGELFFGEGSRLTVL.

V gene TRBV5-4 combines with J gene TRBJ2-7, with 9 bases fitting TRBD2. The CDR3 is 14 amino acids. The germline V gene encodes CDR1 SGHNT and CDR2 YYREEE (reference sequence). The ends lost 5 bases at V and 2 bases at J; junction bases unmatched: 5. In DNA, the CDR3 is TGTGCCAGCAGTCTAGCGGGATTTACCTACGAGCAGTACTTC. Protein sequence: CASSLAGFTYEQYF.

The chain links TRBV9 to TRBJ1-1; D is unclear. Germline-derived CDR1 and CDR2 are SGDLS and YYNGEE. Trimming removed 0 bases from V and 5 bases from J, with 11 bases in between. This CDR3 contains 14 residues. The CDR3 loop reads CASSVGREYTEAFF. CDR3 coding DNA: TGTGCCAGCAGCGTAGGGAGGGAATATACTGAAGCTTTCTTT.

This chain links TRBV5-1 with TRBJ1-4; maybe TRBD1 (6 bases). The V end lost 0 bases, the J end lost 3 bases, and 9 bases lay between the germline ends. Germline CDR1 is SGHRS and CDR2 is YFSETQ. This CDR3 has 15 residues. CDR3 region: CASSLVQGSNEKLFF. In nucleotides, the CDR3 is TGCGCCAGCAGCTTGGTACAGGGATCTAATGAAAAACTGTTTTTT. The full variable domain, with the rest looked up from reference TRBV5-1 and TRBJ1-4, is KAGVTQTPRYLIKTRGQQVTLSCSPISGHRSVSWYQQTPGQGLQFLFEYFSETQRNKGNFPGRFSGRQFSNSRSEMNVSTLELGDSALYLCASSLVQGSNEKLFFGSGTQLSVL.

The chain's CDR3 is CASRQSGGDNEQFF. CDR3 DNA sequence: TGTGCCAGCAGGCAATCCGGGGGTGACAATGAGCAGTTCTTC. This chain joins TRBV25-1 and TRBJ2-1, with a possible D match to TRBD2 (6 bases). This CDR3 has 14 residues. The germline gives CDR1 MGHDK, CDR2 SYGVNS. Trimming removed 6 bases from V and 5 bases from J, with 14 bases in between.

The chain uses TRBV7-8 and TRBJ2-5; D is possibly TRBD2 (5 bases). V dropped 4 bases and J dropped 5 bases, with 14 bases sitting between them. Germline lookup yields CDR1 SGHVS and CDR2 FQNEAQ. The CDR3 extends over 14 amino acids. The CDR3 DNA is TGTGCCAGCAGCTCCCGGACTGCCGACGAGACCCAGTACTTC. Amino acids: CASSSRTADETQYF.

The chain carries TRBV23-1 and TRBJ2-3; the match to TRBD1 covers 11 bases. TRBV23-1 is annotated as an ORF whose role is uncertain. This CDR3 is 20 amino acids long. Trimming cost V 0 bases and J 4 bases; bases outside gene matches: 15. In nucleotides, the CDR3 is TGCGCCAGCAGTCAATCGGAGGAAGTGGGGGACAGGGGGTGTTCAGATACGCAGTATTTT. It yields the protein CASSQSEEVGDRGCSDTQYF.

In its sample, this clone was seen a few times. The chain combines TRBV19 with TRBJ1-1; the D gene is possibly TRBD1 (5 bases). Germline V lookup: CDR1 LNHDA, CDR2 SQIVND (reference sequence). The V end was cut by 5 bases, the J end by 3 bases, with 13 bases between. This CDR3 spans 14 amino acids. The CDR3 DNA is TGTGCCAGTAGTCACCCTGACAGTTACACTGAAGCTTTCTTT. Translation: CASSHPDSYTEAFF.

The J gene is TRBJ2-1, the V gene TRBV14, with D possibly being TRBD2 (5 bases). V was clipped by 4 bases and J by 2 bases, with 12 bases between them. Germline V gene lookup returns CDR1 SGHDN and CDR2 FVKESK. The CDR3 is 15 residues long. The DNA of the CDR3 is TGTGCCAGCAGCCTCGGACTGCTCGCCTACAATGAGCAGTTCTTC. It translates to CASSLGLLAYNEQFF.

The V and J genes are TRBV29-1 and TRBJ2-7; the match to TRBD2 covers 14 bases. Germline lookup yields CDR1 SQVTM and CDR2 ANQGSEA. The CDR3 spans 16 residues. The V segment lost 6 bases and the J segment 7 bases; nucleotides outside the gene matches: 14. For the CDR3, the DNA is TGCAGCGTGGATTACCCGACTAGCGGGAGGGCCAAGGAGCAGTACTTC. As protein: CSVDYPTSGRAKEQYF.

This clone was detected once. This chain uses TRBV5-4 with TRBJ2-7; D may be TRBD2 (7 bases). Germline V lookup: CDR1 SGHNT, CDR2 YYREEE (reference sequence). CDR3 length: 13 residues. V lost 3 bases and J 5 bases, leaving 12 bases between the germline ends. The DNA of the CDR3 is TGTGCCAGCAGCTGGAAAGGGGGGGACGAGCAGTACTTC. This gives the protein CASSWKGGDEQYF. Looking up the rest from reference TRBV5-4 and TRBJ2-7 gives the full variable domain: ETGVTQSPTHLIKTRGQQVTLRCSSQSGHNTVSWYQQALGQGPQFIFQYYREEENGRGNFPPRFSGLQFPNYSSELNVNALELDDSALYLCASSWKGGDEQYFGPGTRLTVT.